This T cell receptor (beta chain) came from a study of CD8+CD57+ T cells in acquired aplastic anemia. This CDR3 has 10 amino acids. Trimming took 4 bases from V and 5 from J, leaving 6 bases between them. Germline V lookup: CDR1 SQVTM, CDR2 ANQGSEA. Concerning this clonotype itself: Its antigen remains unknown.

All sequencing subjects had displayed CD8+CD57+ cell expansion on flow cytometry. The blood sampling took place in patients who had so far received no therapy. Both TCR beta VDJ combination and CDR3 sequence profiling were carried out. Genomic DNA was the template for this profiling. From the reads, TCRdb called clonotypes with MiXCR, one entry per CDR3 protein. The sample lists around 80,000 distinct CDR3 sequences; less than 85% were seen once. Overall study results and limits: Shared by patients and controls, nearly 30 CD8+ CDR3s were abundant in patients. Patients were compared with controls for CD8+ Simpson's diversity, and no significant difference emerged.

The gene calls are TRBV29-1 and TRBJ2-7, with no clear D. The sequence derives from a human donor with aplastic anemia. The sequenced sample consisted of sorted CD4+, CD8+, or CD8+CD57+ T cells (not recorded which) from PBMCs. The CDR3 coding sequence is TGCAGCGTTGTTTATGACGAGCAGTACTTC. Residues: CSVVYDEQYF.